Listed below are T cell receptor beta chains from one sample, sequenced in a study of cytomegalovirus exposure and HLA in healthy donors. Data came from immunoSEQ multiplex PCR; TCRdb stores just in-frame clones and leaves some out. The sample holds roughly 260,000 clones, around 89% seen once. The sequencing sample was made of PBMCs. These receptors were obtained from a woman between 18 and 30 years old in good health and CMV-seronegative. The CDR3 runs from the conserved cysteine through the conserved F or W. The D gene is left open where the match is weak. A row's size may be missing; if present it is once, few, many or a size class.

TRBV27	-	TRBJ1-1	TRBD1	CASRPRQGATEAFF	TGTGCCAGCAGGCCTAGACAGGGGGCAACTGAAGCTTTCTTT
TRBV9	-	TRBJ1-1	-	CASSSQAVNTEAFF	TGTGCCAGCAGCTCACAGGCTGTGAACACTGAAGCTTTCTTT
TRBV28	-	TRBJ1-4	TRBD1	CASSNTQGAGYEKLFF	TGTGCCAGCAGCAACACTCAGGGGGCTGGGTATGAAAAACTGTTTTTT
TRBV6-5	once	TRBJ1-5	TRBD1	CASRSGQGENQPQHF	TGTGCCAGCAGGAGCGGACAGGGGGAAAATCAGCCCCAGCATTTT
TRBV7-2	once	TRBJ1-5	-	CASSPRAGDNQPQHF	TGTGCCAGCAGCCCAAGGGCAGGGGACAATCAGCCCCAGCATTTT
TRBV7-9	-	TRBJ1-5	-	CASSLGGFGNQPQHF	TGTGCCAGCAGCTTAGGAGGGTTCGGCAATCAGCCCCAGCATTTT
TRBV10-3	-	TRBJ1-5	-	CAISESSSSNQPQHF	TGTGCCATCAGTGAGTCGTCGTCTAGCAATCAGCCCCAGCATTTT
TRBV27	-	TRBJ2-7	-	CASSLLRYYEQYF	TGTGCCAGCAGTTTACTCCGGTACTACGAGCAGTACTTC
TRBV25-1	-	TRBJ1-2	-	CASRSTGYGYTF	TGTGCCAGCAGATCTACAGGGTATGGCTACACCTTC
TRBV30	-	TRBJ2-3	TRBD2	CAWSAVAGDFWTQYF	TGTGCCTGGAGTGCAGTAGCGGGGGACTTTTGGACGCAGTATTTT
TRBV4-1	-	TRBJ1-2	-	CASSQDQGGGYTF	TGCGCCAGCAGCCAAGACCAAGGGGGTGGCTACACCTTC
TRBV5-1	-	TRBJ2-5	-	CASSLLGQGETQYF	TGCGCCAGCAGCTTGTTGGGGCAAGGGGAGACCCAGTACTTC
TRBV25-1	-	TRBJ2-3	-	CASSELYTQYF	TGTGCCAGCAGTGAACTATATACGCAGTATTTT
TRBV21-1	once	TRBJ2-7	-	CASYQRVEQYF	TGTGCCAGCTACCAACGAGTCGAGCAGTACTTC
TRBV5-6	-	TRBJ1-1	TRBD1	CASSREQGSEAFF	TGTGCCAGCAGCAGAGAACAGGGGTCTGAAGCTTTCTTT
TRBV5-6	once	TRBJ2-3	-	CASSLSFTDTQYF	TGTGCCAGCAGCTTGTCTTTCACAGATACGCAGTATTTT
TRBV7-9	-	TRBJ1-1	-	CASSFDRMNTEAFF	TGTGCCAGCAGCTTCGACAGGATGAACACTGAAGCTTTCTTT
TRBV7-2	-	TRBJ1-5	-	CASSLLRQVNQPQHF	TGTGCCAGCAGCTTACTTCGGCAGGTTAATCAGCCCCAGCATTTT
TRBV7-8	once	TRBJ1-2	TRBD1	CASSLTTGGGYGYTF	TGTGCCAGCAGCTTGACGACAGGGGGAGGCTATGGCTACACCTTC
TRBV4-1	once	TRBJ1-4	-	CASSRYGADEKLFF	TGCGCCAGCAGCCGATATGGAGCAGACGAAAAACTGTTTTTT
TRBV15	-	TRBJ2-3	TRBD1	CATSRAGQSTDTQYF	TGTGCCACCAGCAGAGCGGGACAGAGCACAGATACGCAGTATTTT
TRBV5-1	-	TRBJ2-2	TRBD1	CASSLEDRVAGELFF	TGCGCCAGCAGCTTGGAAGACAGGGTCGCCGGGGAGCTGTTTTTT
TRBV5-1	-	TRBJ2-1	-	CASSIGDNEQFF	TGCGCCAGCAGTATCGGTGACAATGAGCAGTTCTTC
TRBV7-3	-	TRBJ2-1	TRBD2	CASSPSGSYNEQFF	TGTGCCAGCAGTCCTAGCGGGAGCTACAATGAGCAGTTCTTC
TRBV4-1	-	TRBJ2-6	-	CASSQGEGSGANVLTF	TGCGCCAGCAGCCAAGGTGAGGGTTCAGGGGCCAACGTCCTGACTTTC
TRBV5-6	-	TRBJ2-3	-	CASSSLQGPDTQYF	TGTGCCAGCAGCAGCTTACAGGGCCCAGATACGCAGTATTTT
TRBV4-1	-	TRBJ2-2	-	CASTNTGELFF	TGCGCCAGCACTAACACCGGGGAGCTGTTTTTT
TRBV11-2	-	TRBJ2-7	-	CASSLGYGQQNYEQYF	TGTGCCAGCAGCTTAGGATATGGGCAGCAAAACTACGAGCAGTACTTC
TRBV15	-	TRBJ2-2	TRBD1	CATSRDRGDTGELFF	TGTGCCACCAGCAGGGACAGGGGGGACACCGGGGAGCTGTTTTTT
TRBV6-5	-	TRBJ1-1	-	CATGQNTEAFF	TGTGCCACTGGACAGAACACTGAAGCTTTCTTT
TRBV10-3	-	TRBJ1-2	TRBD1	CAISELPGQGAQGYTF	TGTGCCATCAGTGAGCTACCGGGACAGGGGGCTCAGGGCTACACCTTC
TRBV2	-	TRBJ1-1	TRBD1	CASSEGQGPKAFF	TGTGCCAGCAGTGAAGGACAGGGCCCCAAAGCTTTCTTT
TRBV11-3	-	TRBJ2-7	TRBD1	CASSLGQGASEQYF	TGTGCCAGCAGCTTGGGACAGGGAGCTAGCGAGCAGTACTTC
TRBV2	-	TRBJ2-3	TRBD2	CASSEGAGLATDTQYF	TGTGCCAGCAGTGAAGGGGCGGGACTAGCAACAGATACGCAGTATTTT
TRBV28	-	TRBJ1-1	-	CASSLLQTEAFF	TGTGCCAGCAGTTTATTACAGACTGAAGCTTTCTTT
TRBV6-4	-	TRBJ1-6	-	CASRLRTADSPLHF	TGTGCCAGCAGACTTCGGACAGCTGATTCACCCCTCCACTTT
TRBV2	-	TRBJ2-1	TRBD2	CATVRGETANEQFF	TGTGCCACCGTTCGGGGGGAAACGGCCAATGAGCAGTTCTTC
TRBV7-2	-	TRBJ2-7	TRBD2	CASSPGLAGFYEQYF	TGTGCCAGCAGCCCGGGACTAGCGGGGTTCTACGAGCAGTACTTC
TRBV12-5	-	TRBJ2-1	-	CASALGQGRYNEQFF	TGTGCTAGTGCTTTGGGGCAGGGAAGATACAATGAGCAGTTCTTC
TRBV19	-	TRBJ1-5	TRBD1	CASSVQGGNQPQHF	TGTGCCAGTAGTGTACAGGGGGGAAATCAGCCCCAGCATTTT
TRBV28	-	TRBJ1-5	TRBD1	CASRGTGDQPQHF	TGTGCCAGCAGAGGGACAGGGGATCAGCCCCAGCATTTT
TRBV5-4	-	TRBJ2-3	TRBD2	CASSTGGTNTDTQYF	TGTGCCAGCAGCACAGGCGGGACTAACACAGATACGCAGTATTTT
TRBV5-1	-	TRBJ2-2	TRBD1	CASSADRPNTGELFF	TGCGCCAGCAGCGCGGACAGGCCGAACACCGGGGAGCTGTTTTTT
TRBV27	-	TRBJ2-1	-	CASSLTGGGNEQFF	TGTGCCAGCAGTTTGACAGGTGGGGGCAATGAGCAGTTCTTC